The entry below describes one T cell receptor beta chain. V was clipped by 4 bases and J by 4 bases, with 14 bases between them. Germline V gene data show CDR1 as SNHLY and CDR2 as FYNNEI. This CDR3 has 14 amino acids. Authors' data handling: For nucleated cells, counts were estimated from reference gene primer amplification. The table came from immunoSEQ multiplex PCR; TCRdb's copy has only in-frame clones and leaves some out. For V, J and clone size, that table is used; D and trimming come from the DNA. The sample records around 300,000 clones, 75% to 90% being singletons. This record belongs to a study of blood T cell repertoires in COVID-19. Study in general: PBMCs, B-cell-depleted T cells, or T cells were the source of the cDNA or gDNA that made up the material.

This receptor was identified in a woman between 70 and 85 years old with acute or convalescent COVID-19. The chain has TRBV2 and TRBJ2-7; D possibly corresponds to TRBD1 (6 bases). Specimen: peripheral blood. CDR3 sequence (DNA): TGTGCCAGCAGTGCACGCAGGGGCTGGTACGAGCAGTACTTC. Protein: CASSARRGWYEQYF. Together with reference TRBV2 and TRBJ2-7, the CDR3 gives the full variable domain: EPEVTQTPSHQVTQMGQEVILRCVPISNHLYFYWYRQILGQKVEFLVSFYNNEISEKSEIFDDQFSVERPDGSNFTLKIRSTKLEDSAMYFCASSARRGWYEQYFGPGTRLTVT.